Below are 15 T cell receptor beta chains sequenced from a single sample in a study of shared clonotypes between healthy human individuals. Assay used: immunoSEQ multiplex PCR; TCRdb lists only in-frame clones, some missing. Seen here are under 600,000 clones, about 97% observed once, and the top ten hold roughly 0.05%. The sample taken for sequencing was naive CD4+ T cells sorted from blood. As for subset: CD45RA+ positively selected. The receptor set was obtained from a woman aged 25 to 45 in good health.

This clone occurred once. The CDR3 here is CASSLTSGSSSEQYF. In DNA form, the CDR3 reads TGTGCCAGCTCACTAACTAGCGGGAGTTCGTCCGAGCAGTACTTC. The chain recombines TRBV18 with TRBJ2-7; the match to TRBD2 covers 11 bases. The CDR3 covers 15 residues. Trimming took 4 bases from V and 6 from J; bases not matched to a gene: 8. Germline lookup yields CDR1 KGHSH and CDR2 LQKENI.

Remarks on this clone: Other nucleotide sequences from this sample produce the same CDR3. The V gene is TRBV30, the J gene TRBJ1-3; no definite D call. The CDR3 runs to 11 residues. Trimming stripped 4 bases from V and 1 base from J, with 2 bases between. Germline loops: CDR1 GTSNPN, CDR2 SVGIG (reference sequence). As DNA, the CDR3 is TGTGCCTGGACTTCTGGAAACACCATATATTTT. This gives the protein CAWTSGNTIYF. Drawing the rest from reference TRBV30 and TRBJ1-3, the complete variable domain is SQTIHQWPATLVQPVGSPLSLECTVEGTSNPNLYWYRQAAGRGLQLLFYSVGIGQISSEVPQNLSASRPQDRQFILSSKKLLLSDSGFYLCAWTSGNTIYFGEGSWLTVV.

J is TRBJ1-5 and V is TRBV6-5, with D tentatively TRBD1 (5 bases). With 0 bases removed from V and 3 bases from J, the gap between germline ends came to 12 bases. The CDR3 spans 16 residues. Germline-derived CDR1 and CDR2 are MNHEY and SVGAGI. This CDR3 reads CASSYSWQGDNQPQHF. The CDR3 DNA reads TGTGCCAGCAGTTACTCATGGCAGGGAGACAATCAGCCCCAGCATTTT.

The chain employs TRBV15 and TRBJ2-3; D gene unclear. Germline CDR1 reads LNHNV; CDR2 reads YYDKDF (reference sequence). Trimming took 5 bases from V and 8 from J, leaving 11 bases between them. The CDR3 has 12 residues. The CDR3 region is CATSQSRFTQYF. In nucleotides, the CDR3 is TGTGCCACCAGCCAAAGCCGATTTACGCAGTATTTT.

The chain employs TRBV6-5 and TRBJ2-5; D gene unclear. The CDR3 has 14 amino acids. In germline, CDR1 is MNHEY, CDR2 SVGAGI. V lost 4 bases and J 5 bases, leaving 14 bases between the germline ends. The CDR3 loop reads CASSSRTPVETQYF. The CDR3 coding sequence is TGTGCCAGCAGTTCCAGGACCCCAGTCGAGACCCAGTACTTC.

This clone was seen just once. The V gene is TRBV6-1, the J gene TRBJ1-2, with 8 positions matching TRBD1. V shed 7 bases and J 3 bases; nucleotides not matched to a gene: 10. This CDR3 comprises 15 residues. CDR1 is MNHNS, CDR2 SASEGT, per germline. The CDR3: CASKAGGADYYGYTF. CDR3 DNA sequence: TGTGCCAGCAAGGCAGGGGGCGCGGACTACTATGGCTACACCTTC.

This chain joins TRBV25-1 and TRBJ2-3, with D uncertain. Germline CDR1 and CDR2: MGHDK and SYGVNS. Trimming took 3 bases from V and 10 from J, leaving 17 bases between them. This CDR3 comprises 14 residues. CDR3 region: CASSDRQVIKAQYF. CDR3 coding DNA: TGTGCCAGCAGTGATCGGCAGGTGATTAAAGCGCAGTATTTT.

The chain combines TRBV2 with TRBJ2-3; possible D gene TRBD2, 6 bases. The germline V gene has CDR1 SNHLY and CDR2 FYNNEI. This CDR3 has 13 amino acids. Trimming cost V 7 bases and J 1 base, with 9 bases left between them. CDR3 in DNA: TGTGCCAGCAAAACTAGCCGCACAGATACGCAGTATTTT. Translation gives CASKTSRTDTQYF.

The chain recombines TRBV19 with TRBJ1-2; D unclear. The CDR3 is 13 amino acids. The V gene's germline CDR1 is LNHDA and CDR2 SQIVND (reference sequence). Trimming removed 6 bases from V and 5 bases from J, with 13 bases in between. The CDR3 sequence: CASRTGSIYGYTF. The CDR3 DNA reads as TGTGCCAGTAGGACGGGGTCGATTTATGGCTACACCTTC.

V is TRBV5-6 and J is TRBJ1-1; unclear D gene. The CDR3 is made up of 16 amino acids. CDR1 is SGHDT and CDR2 is YYEEEE in the germline V gene. The V and J ends lost 1 base and 1 base respectively, with 14 bases between them. CDR3 nucleotide sequence: TGTGCCAGCAGCTTGAAGTTTGTTCCGGGGAACACTGAAGCTTTCTTT. Translating gives CASSLKFVPGNTEAFF.

V gene TRBV5-4 combines with J gene TRBJ1-1; a weak D match, TRBD1 (5 bases). Germline-derived CDR1 and CDR2 are SGHNT and YYREEE (reference sequence). V was pared by 3 bases and J by 1 base, with 10 bases between. This CDR3 comprises 14 residues. The CDR3: CASSWGPENTEAFF. The CDR3 DNA follows: TGTGCCAGCAGCTGGGGACCCGAGAACACTGAAGCTTTCTTT. Using reference TRBV5-4 and TRBJ1-1 for the parts outside the CDR3, the full variable domain is ETGVTQSPTHLIKTRGQQVTLRCSSQSGHNTVSWYQQALGQGPQFIFQYYREEENGRGNFPPRFSGLQFPNYSSELNVNALELDDSALYLCASSWGPENTEAFFGQGTRLTVV.

The rearrangement links TRBV28 to TRBJ2-3; the match to TRBD1 covers 7 bases. The CDR3 consists of 16 residues. Trimming removed 5 bases from V and 9 bases from J; junction bases left unmatched: 17. The germline V gene has CDR1 MDHEN and CDR2 SYDVKM. The CDR3 protein is CASSPEGQAGGSTQYF. CDR3 coding DNA: TGTGCCAGCAGTCCCGAAGGACAGGCCGGTGGATCGACGCAGTATTTT. Complete variable domain (other parts from reference TRBV28 and TRBJ2-3): DVKVTQSSRYLVKRTGEKVFLECVQDMDHENMFWYRQDPGLGLRLIYFSYDVKMKEKGDIPEGYSVSREKKERFSLILESASTNQTSMYLCASSPEGQAGGSTQYFGPGTRLTVL.

The chain employs TRBV5-1 and TRBJ2-7; no reliable D call. Deletions cut 0 bases from V and 1 base from J, with 11 bases between. The CDR3 contains 15 residues. The germline gives CDR1 SGHRS, CDR2 YFSETQ. CDR3 protein: CASSLAVLSSYEQYF. DNA of the CDR3: TGCGCCAGCAGCTTGGCTGTGCTCTCTTCCTACGAGCAGTACTTC.

This clone came up once. The sample contains more than one DNA sequence encoding this CDR3. The rearrangement uses TRBV4-1 and TRBJ2-1; D possibly matches TRBD1 or TRBD2 (5 bases each). Germline lookup yields CDR1 MGHRA and CDR2 YSYEKL. Trimming cost V 1 base and J 4 bases, with 11 bases left between them. The CDR3 has 15 amino acids. CDR3 in amino acids: CASSQVGVLYNEQFF. The DNA for the CDR3 is TGCGCCAGCAGCCAAGTGGGGGTACTATACAATGAGCAGTTCTTC.

This clone was counted once. The gene calls are TRBV28 and TRBJ2-3, with 11 bases fitting TRBD2. CDR3 length: 19 amino acids. Germline CDR1 is MDHEN and CDR2 is SYDVKM. V dropped 2 bases and J dropped 4; count of bases not matched to a gene: 14. The CDR3: CASSLEFTLAGEISDTQYF. CDR3 coding DNA: TGTGCCAGCAGTTTAGAGTTCACACTAGCGGGAGAGATCTCAGATACGCAGTATTTT.